This T cell receptor beta chain was identified during a study of blood T cell repertoires in COVID-19. Study context: Acute and convalescent COVID-19 specimens originated in the United States, Italy and Spain. The cDNA or gDNA used as material had been derived from T cells, B-cell-depleted T cells, or PBMCs.

This study enrolled people aged roughly 18 to 90 from about two dozen US geographic areas. V shed 6 bases, J shed 5 bases, and the junction held 6 bases outside the gene matches. The CDR3 is 13 amino acids. Germline values: CDR1 MNHEY, CDR2 SMNVEV (reference sequence). In the authors' methods: Reference gene primer amplification gave nucleated cell count estimates. Only in-frame clones appear in the TCRdb table, and some are missing; sequencing was by immunoSEQ multiplex PCR. For V, J and clone size, that table is used; D and trimming come from the DNA. This table holds 400,000 to 550,000 clones, roughly nine tenths found once.

The clonotype was recovered from a woman between 18 and 29 years old with acute COVID-19. The source material was PBMCs or T cells enriched from blood (not recorded which). This chain joins TRBV27 and TRBJ1-1, with 7 bases identical to TRBD1. The DNA for the CDR3 is TGTGCCAGCAGACCAACAGGGGATACTGAAGCTTTCTTT. Encoded protein: CASRPTGDTEAFF.